These 30 T cell receptor beta chains share one sample of origin, sequenced in a study of CD8 T cells in ankylosing spondylitis. Overall study findings and caveats: Typical of ankylosing spondylitis blood, it appeared, was a TCR beta motif of roughly eight highly homologous variants.

These receptors' targets are unknown. One entry per CDR3 protein results from TCRdb running MiXCR on the 5' RACE reads. The sample contains 450,000 or so distinct CDR3 sequences, about 25% of which appear only once. Sequences were obtained from blood, either unsorted or a sorted T cell fraction (not recorded which). The receptors come from a male donor with ankylosing spondylitis.

This clonotype was recorded a few times. CDR3 sequence reads: CASSLGRARARSYNEQFF. The CDR3 coding sequence is TGTGCCAGCAGCTTAGGCCGCGCGAGGGCGCGGTCCTACAATGAGCAGTTCTTC. V gene TRBV11-2 combines with J gene TRBJ2-1; D perhaps matches TRBD2 (5 bases). V gave up 1 base and J gave up 1 base, with 17 bases separating them. CDR1 and CDR2 (germline): SGHAT, FQNNGV. The CDR3 loop spans 18 amino acids.

The V and J genes are TRBV7-2 and TRBJ2-3, with TRBD1 identical over 8 bases. Trimming cost V 5 bases and J 3 bases; bases outside gene matches: 7. Germline V gene sequence: CDR1 SGHTA, CDR2 FQGNSA. This CDR3 region has 15 residues. The CDR3 DNA sequence: TGTGCCAGCAGCCGACGACAGGGGAGGACAGATACGCAGTATTTT. It yields the protein CASSRRQGRTDTQYF.

This CDR3 is CASSLVTVRNGELFF. DNA of the CDR3: TGCGCCAGCAGCTTGGTAACGGTTCGGAACGGGGAGCTGTTTTTT. J is TRBJ2-2 and V is TRBV5-1; D unclear. Germline CDR1 reads SGHRS; CDR2 reads YFSETQ. The CDR3 runs 15 residues. V was pared by 0 bases and J by 7 bases, with 13 bases between.

This chain connects TRBV24-1 to TRBJ2-3; D gene ambiguous. V lost 4 bases, J lost 5 bases, and 9 bases lay in between. The length of the CDR3 is 13 residues. Germline-derived CDR1 and CDR2 are KGHDR and SFDVKD. CDR3: CATSELRGDTQYF. The CDR3 region has the DNA TGTGCCACCAGTGAGTTAAGAGGAGATACGCAGTATTTT.

This clonotype was seen a handful of times. DNA for the CDR3: TGCGCCAGCAGCTTGGACAGGGGAATCGTCGGAAACACCATATATTTT. Protein: CASSLDRGIVGNTIYF. The chain uses TRBV5-1 and TRBJ1-3, with 7 bases matching TRBD1. After removal of 0 bases from V and 4 bases from J, the junction contained 7 bases not matched to a gene. The length of the CDR3 is 16 residues. Per germline, CDR1 SGHRS and CDR2 YFSETQ.

This sequence joins TRBV30 and TRBJ1-2, with D possibly matching TRBD1 (5 bases). V was cut by 0 bases and J by 4 bases, with 12 bases left in between. Per germline, CDR1 GTSNPN and CDR2 SVGIG (reference sequence). The CDR3 length is 14 residues. The CDR3 DNA reads as TGTGCCTGGAGTGTAAAGGCCGGGGGCTATGGCTACACCTTC. Its translation is CAWSVKAGGYGYTF.

This clonotype was detected only a few times. The CDR3 protein is CATGHPEDYGYTF. The CDR3, as DNA: TGTGCCACCGGACACCCGGAGGACTATGGCTACACCTTC. V is TRBV24-1 and J is TRBJ1-2; D may be TRBD1 (5 bases). The CDR3 is 13 residues long. Germline-derived CDR1 and CDR2 are KGHDR and SFDVKD. The germline V and J ends were trimmed by 9 bases and 3 bases, with 13 bases remaining between them.

The chain is built from TRBV11-2 and TRBJ2-3; D is uncertain. Trimming stripped 3 bases from V and 0 bases from J, with 10 bases between. CDR3 length: 15 amino acids. CDR1 and CDR2 (germline): SGHAT, FQNNGV. CDR3 region: CASSLLPASTDTQYF. CDR3 coding DNA: TGTGCCAGCAGCTTGCTTCCTGCTAGCACAGATACGCAGTATTTT. Using reference TRBV11-2 and TRBJ2-3 for the parts outside the CDR3, the full variable domain is EAGVAQSPRYKIIEKRQSVAFWCNPISGHATLYWYQQILGQGPKLLIQFQNNGVVDDSQLPKDRFSAERLKGVDSTLKIQPAKLEDSAVYLCASSLLPASTDTQYFGPGTRLTVL.

The chain is built from TRBV5-1 and TRBJ2-1, with 10 bases fitting TRBD2. CDR1 is SGHRS, CDR2 YFSETQ, per germline. The CDR3 has 15 residues. V shed 1 base and J 5 bases; nucleotides not matched to a gene: 3. The CDR3 spells CASSLYLAGDNEQFF. In nucleotides, the CDR3 is TGCGCCAGCAGCTTGTATCTAGCGGGAGACAATGAGCAGTTCTTC.

This clonotype was seen ten or more times. The chain carries TRBV18 and TRBJ2-1; 13 bases are a match to TRBD2. The length of the CDR3 is 15 residues. Germline CDR1 reads KGHSH; CDR2 reads LQKENI. V was pared by 4 bases and J by 5 bases, with 2 bases of the junction left unmatched. CDR3: CASSRGLAGNNEQFF. The CDR3 nucleotides are TGTGCCAGCTCACGGGGACTAGCGGGAAACAATGAGCAGTTCTTC.

This clonotype was detected many times. The CDR3 DNA reads TGTGCCAGCAGCTTAGAGGATGAGCAGTTCTTC. It is translated as CASSLEDEQFF. The V gene is TRBV11-2, the J gene TRBJ2-1; D is ambiguous. Trimming cost V 0 bases and J 8 bases, with 2 bases left between them. Germline CDR1 reads SGHAT; CDR2 reads FQNNGV. The CDR3 spans 11 residues.

This clonotype showed up just a few times. V gene TRBV4-1 combines with J gene TRBJ1-1, with D tentatively TRBD1 (6 bases). V was cut by 3 bases and J by 4 bases, with 9 bases left in between. This CDR3 has 13 residues. The germline V gene encodes CDR1 MGHRA and CDR2 YSYEKL. CDR3 coding DNA: TGCGCCAGCAGCCAGGGGGCTACCACTGAAGCTTTCTTT. Translating gives CASSQGATTEAFF.

The sample holds a few counts of this clonotype. The chain combines TRBV20-1 with TRBJ2-5; 8 bases match TRBD1. This CDR3 region has 12 residues. V trimming: 3 bases; J trimming: 4 bases; junction bases outside the gene matches: 1. The germline gives CDR1 DFQATT, CDR2 SNEGSKA (reference sequence). This CDR3 is CSASDRGETQYF. CDR3 bases: TGCAGTGCTAGCGACAGGGGAGAGACCCAGTACTTC.

Only a few counts were recorded for this clonotype. The chain couples TRBV12-3 or TRBV12-4 to TRBJ2-3, with D maybe TRBD2 (6 bases). The CDR3 covers 16 residues. V shed 7 bases and J shed 1 base, with 18 bases lying between them. For the CDR3, the DNA is TGTGCCAGCATGGCAATCAGCGGAGGGGGCACAGATACGCAGTATTTT. This encodes CASMAISGGGTDTQYF.

This clonotype was counted only a few times. The chain employs TRBV20-1 and TRBJ2-3, with 10 bases aligning to TRBD1. CDR3 size: 14 residues. Germline-derived CDR1 and CDR2 are DFQATT and SNEGSKA (reference sequence). The V and J ends lost 6 bases and 3 bases, in that order; junction bases with no gene match: 6. CDR3 in DNA: TGCAGTGCCTCCCAGGACAGGGGGACAGATACGCAGTATTTT. As protein: CSASQDRGTDTQYF.

This sequence joins TRBV6-1 and TRBJ2-2; maybe TRBD1 (5 bases). The germline V and J ends were trimmed by 7 bases and 5 bases, with 8 bases remaining between them. The CDR3 sequence is 12 residues long. CDR1 and CDR2 (germline): MNHNS, SASEGT. The CDR3 sequence: CASMKGTGELFF. CDR3 nucleotides: TGTGCCAGCATGAAGGGGACCGGGGAGCTGTTTTTT.

This clonotype was seen only a few times. The chain uses TRBV7-2 and TRBJ2-7; D unclear. CDR3 size: 13 residues. Germline V gene data show CDR1 as SGHTA and CDR2 as FQGNSA. V lost 4 bases and J 2 bases, leaving 9 bases between the germline ends. CDR3 DNA: TGTGCCAGCAGCTCAGATATGACCTACGAGCAGTACTTC. Translated, it gives CASSSDMTYEQYF. The complete variable domain, with remaining parts taken from reference TRBV7-2 and TRBJ2-7, reads GAGVSQSPSNKVTEKGKDVELRCDPISGHTALYWYRQSLGQGLEFLIYFQGNSAPDKSGLPSDRFSAERTGGSVSTLTIQRTQQEDSAVYLCASSSDMTYEQYFGPGTRLTVT.

This clonotype was observed at least ten times. The chain uses TRBV28 and TRBJ2-7; TRBD2 aligns across 10 bases. This CDR3 is built from 15 residues. Trimming at V came to 8 bases and at J to 3 bases, leaving 10 bases not matched to a gene. Per the germline V gene, CDR1 is MDHEN and CDR2 is SYDVKM. CDR3 coding DNA: TGTGCCAGCGGGAGCGGGAGGGCGATTATCTACGAGCAGTACGTC. Its translation is CASGSGRAIIYEQYV.

This clonotype was recorded a few times. This chain links TRBV12-3 or TRBV12-4 with TRBJ2-3, with D maybe TRBD2 (5 bases). CDR3 length: 15 amino acids. V lost 3 bases and J lost 0, with 10 bases in between. The CDR3 loop reads CASSLRRTSTDTQYF. Written as DNA, the CDR3 is TGTGCCAGCAGTTTGCGCAGGACTAGCACAGATACGCAGTATTTT.

V usage is TRBV28 and J usage is TRBJ2-1, with 11 nucleotides matching TRBD2. The CDR3 runs to 11 residues. V shed 5 bases, J shed 16 bases, and the junction held 4 bases outside the gene matches. Germline V CDR1 and CDR2: MDHEN, SYDVKM. CDR3 region: CASSLAGGSFF. Written as DNA, the CDR3 is TGTGCCAGCAGTCTAGCGGGAGGTTCCTTCTTC.

In its sample, this clonotype was seen a few times. The chain is built from TRBV21-1 and TRBJ2-1; the table's D call of TRBD2 was not tested on the DNA. TRBV21-1 is given as a pseudogene. The CDR3 loop spans 16 amino acids. The CDR3 protein is CASSKGRQGTHNEQFF. In nucleotides, the CDR3 is TGTGCCAGCAGCAAAGGGAGGCAAGGCACCCACAATGAGCAGTTCTTC.

This clonotype has a handful of counts. CDR3 loop: CSALGTSGRGQFF. DNA for the CDR3: TGCAGTGCGTTAGGGACTAGCGGGAGGGGGCAGTTCTTC. This sequence joins TRBV20-1 and TRBJ2-1, with 16 bases aligning to TRBD2. Losses at the gene ends were 6 bases for V and 12 bases for J; bases not matched to a gene: 5. The CDR3 covers 13 residues. Per the germline V gene, CDR1 is DFQATT and CDR2 is SNEGSKA (reference sequence).

This rearrangement joins TRBV12-3 or TRBV12-4 to TRBJ1-1; no clear D gene. The CDR3 is made up of 11 amino acids. With 3 bases removed from V and 10 bases from J, the gap between germline ends came to 9 bases. CDR3 amino acids: CASSFGIGAFF. In DNA form, the CDR3 reads TGTGCCAGCAGTTTCGGAATTGGAGCTTTCTTT.

In its sample, this clonotype was seen a few times. The chain uses TRBV7-2 and TRBJ2-2; possibly TRBD2 for D (6 bases). Germline V CDR1 and CDR2: SGHTA, FQGNSA. This CDR3 has 14 residues. V lost 3 bases and J lost 7, with 12 bases in between. The CDR3 nucleotides read TGTGCCAGCAGCTTGGACGGGAGTAGCGGGGAGCTGTTTTTT. This gives the protein CASSLDGSSGELFF.

The genes are TRBV12-3 or TRBV12-4 and TRBJ2-1, with D perhaps given as TRBD1 or TRBD2 (6 bases each). CDR3 size: 15 residues. The V end was cut by 7 bases, the J end by 5 bases, with 18 bases between. The CDR3, as DNA: TGTGCCAGCATCCTAAGGGGGACTCCCCACAATGAGCAGTTCTTC. Encoded protein: CASILRGTPHNEQFF.

This clonotype showed up many times. The rearrangement joins TRBV7-8 to TRBJ1-1; D not resolved. The CDR3 loop spans 15 amino acids. CDR1 and CDR2 from the germline V gene are SGHVS and FQNEAQ. The V gene lost 5 bases and the J gene lost 0 bases, with 13 bases spanning the gap. The chain's CDR3 is CASSLKREMNTEAFF. In DNA, the CDR3 is TGTGCCAGCAGCCTCAAACGGGAAATGAACACTGAAGCTTTCTTT.

This CDR3 reads CASSLRAGDRETQYF. As DNA, the CDR3 is TGTGCCAGCAGTTTACGAGCGGGAGACCGAGAGACCCAGTACTTC. The gene calls are TRBV27 and TRBJ2-5, with 8 bases identical to TRBD2. The ends lost 2 bases at V and 4 bases at J; junction bases unmatched: 6. Germline V gives CDR1 MNHEY, CDR2 SMNVEV (reference sequence). The CDR3 sequence is 15 residues long.

The V gene is TRBV12-3 or TRBV12-4, the J gene TRBJ2-4; 10 bases fit TRBD1. Trimming at V came to 5 bases and at J to 6 bases, leaving 4 bases not matched to a gene. The CDR3 loop spans 14 amino acids. Here the CDR3 DNA reads TGTGCCAGCAGTCCCCGGGACAGGGGAAACATTCAGTACTTC. Its protein product is CASSPRDRGNIQYF.

The chain links TRBV11-2 to TRBJ2-7, with D unresolved. Trimming shortened V by 5 bases and J by 11 bases, and 16 bases separated the two germline ends. Looked up from germline, CDR1 is SGHAT and CDR2 is FQNNGV. The CDR3 covers 12 residues. DNA for the CDR3: TGTGCCAGCAGCAGGCACGTCAGTGGGGAGTACTTC. Its protein is CASSRHVSGEYF. The full variable domain, its missing parts supplied by reference TRBV11-2 and TRBJ2-7, is EAGVAQSPRYKIIEKRQSVAFWCNPISGHATLYWYQQILGQGPKLLIQFQNNGVVDDSQLPKDRFSAERLKGVDSTLKIQPAKLEDSAVYLCASSRHVSGEYFGPGTRLTVT.

This clonotype appeared a few times. The chain employs TRBV5-5 and TRBJ1-6; 7 bases agree with TRBD1. Germline V CDR1 and CDR2: SGHKS, YYEKEE (reference sequence). CDR3 length: 14 amino acids. Unmatched junction bases numbered 5, after V lost 2 bases and J lost 9 bases. The CDR3 DNA reads as TGTGCCAGCAGCTTCGAAGGGGGCGGTTCACCCCTCCACTTT. Residues: CASSFEGGGSPLHF. Variable domain in full (rest from reference TRBV5-5 and TRBJ1-6): DAGVTQSPTHLIKTRGQQVTLRCSPISGHKSVSWYQQVLGQGPQFIFQYYEKEERGRGNFPDRFSARQFPNYSSELNVNALLLGDSALYLCASSFEGGGSPLHFGNGTRLTVT.